This T cell receptor (beta chain) was recovered during a study of memory CD4+ T cells and cytomegalovirus serostatus. The germline V gene has CDR1 MDHEN and CDR2 SYDVKM. Trimming stripped 6 bases from V and 3 bases from J, with 11 bases between. The CDR3 loop spans 14 amino acids. Only in-frame clones appear in the TCRdb table, and some are missing; sequencing was by immunoSEQ multiplex PCR. Among about 48,000 clones, around 78% were seen once, and the ten largest hold approximately 0.8%. Single viable CD3+CD4+CD8-CD45RO+ cells were sorted as the memory CD4+ T cells. Sequencing was carried out using memory CD4+ T cells from blood. The source is an adult in good health and CMV-seronegative. The J gene is TRBJ1-4, the V gene TRBV28; no clear D gene. The CDR3 sequence: CASSPRRANEKLFF. In nucleotides, the CDR3 is TGTGCCAGCAGCCCGCGTAGGGCTAATGAAAAACTGTTTTTT.